What follows are 26 T cell receptor beta chains derived from one specimen sequenced in a study of blood T cell repertoires in COVID-19. The repertoire was sequenced with immunoSEQ multiplex PCR; TCRdb's copy has only in-frame clones and lacks some. The table has some 50,000 clones, roughly nine tenths seen once; the top ten hold approximately 9.2%. The sample comprised peripheral blood. These receptors were collected from a woman aged 70-85 years with active COVID-19.

The chain is built from TRBV7-3 and TRBJ2-3; D call uncertain. CDR1 and CDR2 from the germline V gene are SGHTA and FQGTGA. Trimming cost V 3 bases and J 0 bases, with 4 bases left between them. The CDR3 has 13 residues. CDR3 sequence reads: CASSFSSTDTQYF. In DNA, the CDR3 is TGTGCCAGCAGCTTCTCTAGCACAGATACGCAGTATTTT. Variable domain in full (rest from reference TRBV7-3 and TRBJ2-3): GAGVSQTPSNKVTEKGKYVELRCDPISGHTALYWYRQSLGQGPEFLIYFQGTGAADDSGLPNDRFFAVRPEGSVSTLKIQRTERGDSAVYLCASSFSSTDTQYFGPGTRLTVL.

This clone appeared once. This chain links TRBV4-1 with TRBJ1-1; no clear D gene. V dropped 5 bases and J dropped 6 bases, with 10 bases sitting between them. The CDR3 totals 12 residues. Germline V CDR1 and CDR2: MGHRA, YSYEKL. Here the CDR3 DNA reads TGCGCCAGCAGCGGTCAGGCGCCTGAAGCTTTCTTT. It is translated as CASSGQAPEAFF.

This chain joins TRBV28 and TRBJ1-2; D call uncertain. The CDR3 has 12 residues. The germline V gene has CDR1 MDHEN and CDR2 SYDVKM. V was shortened by 2 bases and J by 8 bases, with 9 bases between the two germline ends. CDR3 nucleotide sequence: TGTGCCAGCAGTTTAACCGCGGGGGGCTACACCTTC. Translation: CASSLTAGGYTF.

V usage is TRBV15 and J usage is TRBJ1-5; D is undetermined. Trimming shortened V by 1 base and J by 7 bases, and 11 bases separated the two germline ends. The CDR3 has 14 residues. CDR1 LNHNV and CDR2 YYDKDF come from the germline V gene (reference sequence). This chain's CDR3 is CATSRVTPTQPQHF. For the CDR3, the DNA is TGTGCCACCAGCAGAGTAACTCCTACCCAGCCCCAGCATTTT. Together with reference TRBV15 and TRBJ1-5, the CDR3 gives the full variable domain: DAMVIQNPRYQVTQFGKPVTLSCSQTLNHNVMYWYQQKSSQAPKLLFHYYDKDFNNEADTPDNFQSRRPNTSFCFLDIRSPGLGDTAMYLCATSRVTPTQPQHFGDGTRLSIL.

V and J are TRBV6-5 and TRBJ2-1, with 10 bases identical to TRBD2. Unmatched junction bases numbered 4, after V lost 6 bases and J lost 5 bases. CDR1 and CDR2 (germline): MNHEY, SVGAGI. The CDR3 sequence is 14 residues long. CDR3 nucleotides: TGTGCCAGCAGGGCTAGCGGGGGAAACAATGAGCAGTTCTTC. This gives the protein CASRASGGNNEQFF.

The V gene is TRBV12-3 or TRBV12-4, the J gene TRBJ2-1; possibly TRBD2 for D (5 bases). V dropped 10 bases and J dropped 6 bases, with 13 bases sitting between them. The CDR3 consists of 12 residues. For the CDR3, the DNA is TGTGCCACACCCACGAGGGCCAATGAGCAGTTCTTC. It codes for CATPTRANEQFF.

The genes are TRBV27 and TRBJ2-1, with unresolved D. Between the trimmed V and J ends, which lost 2 bases and 0 bases, there was a span of 5 bases. Germline V gene lookup returns CDR1 MNHEY and CDR2 SMNVEV (reference sequence). This CDR3 region has 14 residues. The CDR3 region is CASSLHSSYNEQFF. Here the CDR3 DNA reads TGTGCCAGCAGTTTACATAGCTCCTACAATGAGCAGTTCTTC.

The rearrangement links TRBV7-9 to TRBJ1-2; D gene ambiguous. V lost 5 bases and J 3 bases, leaving 16 bases between the germline ends. Germline V gene sequence: CDR1 SEHNR, CDR2 FQNEAQ (reference sequence). The length of the CDR3 is 15 residues. In nucleotides, the CDR3 is TGTGCCAGCAGCGCACGAACAGCCACGCACTATGGCTACACCTTC. It is translated as CASSARTATHYGYTF.

V and J are TRBV30 and TRBJ1-1; 7 nucleotides align to TRBD1. CDR3 length: 12 residues. CDR1 and CDR2 (germline): GTSNPN, SVGIG (reference sequence). Trimming cost V 8 bases and J 0 bases; bases outside gene matches: 3. For the CDR3, the DNA is TGTGCCGGGGACAGAGTGAACACTGAAGCTTTCTTT. Encoded protein: CAGDRVNTEAFF. Full variable domain (outside the CDR3, taken from reference TRBV30 and TRBJ1-1): SQTIHQWPATLVQPVGSPLSLECTVEGTSNPNLYWYRQAAGRGLQLLFYSVGIGQISSEVPQNLSASRPQDRQFILSSKKLLLSDSGFYLCAGDRVNTEAFFGQGTRLTVV.

This clone was counted a single time. This chain joins TRBV5-1 and TRBJ2-1; 8 bases map to TRBD2. The CDR3 extends over 19 amino acids. J lost 3 bases, V lost 4 bases, and 18 bases had no gene match. Germline V lookup: CDR1 SGHRS, CDR2 YFSETQ. The chain's CDR3 is CASSPRGGRFPTYYNEQFF. The CDR3 coding sequence is TGCGCCAGCAGCCCCCGGGGGGGAAGATTCCCGACGTACTACAATGAGCAGTTCTTC. The complete variable domain, with remaining parts taken from reference TRBV5-1 and TRBJ2-1, reads KAGVTQTPRYLIKTRGQQVTLSCSPISGHRSVSWYQQTPGQGLQFLFEYFSETQRNKGNFPGRFSGRQFSNSRSEMNVSTLELGDSALYLCASSPRGGRFPTYYNEQFFGPGTRLTVL.

The chain recombines TRBV2 with TRBJ1-2; the match to TRBD1 covers 10 bases. Germline values: CDR1 SNHLY, CDR2 FYNNEI. This CDR3 is built from 15 residues. The ends lost 4 bases at V and 1 base at J; junction bases unmatched: 3. The CDR3 reads CASSGQGALNYGYTF. CDR3 nucleotides: TGTGCCAGCAGTGGACAGGGGGCGCTTAACTATGGCTACACCTTC.

The genes are TRBV4-2 and TRBJ2-7; D unclear. The CDR3 runs 15 residues. V dropped 0 bases and J dropped 3 bases, with 12 bases sitting between them. Germline loops: CDR1 LGHNA, CDR2 YNFKEQ. CDR3 DNA: TGTGCCAGCAGCCAAGATAAAGGCGAGGTCTACGAGCAGTACTTC. It codes for CASSQDKGEVYEQYF.

This chain links TRBV7-9 with TRBJ1-2; TRBD1 aligns across 8 bases. Germline CDR1 is SEHNR and CDR2 is FQNEAQ (reference sequence). V was pared by 3 bases and J by 8 bases, with 8 bases of the junction left unmatched. This CDR3 has 14 residues. CDR3 protein: CASSFGQGLRGYTF. CDR3 DNA: TGTGCCAGCAGCTTCGGACAGGGACTTAGGGGCTACACCTTC.

This rearrangement joins TRBV7-6 to TRBJ2-5, with 14 bases aligning to TRBD2. J lost 5 bases, V lost 1 base, and 0 bases had no gene match. This CDR3 region has 15 residues. Germline V gene lookup returns CDR1 SGHVS and CDR2 FNYEAQ. CDR3 region: CASSLGLAGGETQYF. CDR3 nucleotides: TGTGCCAGCAGCTTAGGACTAGCGGGAGGGGAGACCCAGTACTTC.

The chain links TRBV7-9 to TRBJ1-4; D might be TRBD1 (5 bases). V dropped 5 bases and J dropped 15 bases, with 25 bases sitting between them. Looked up from germline, CDR1 is SEHNR and CDR2 is FQNEAQ (reference sequence). This CDR3 comprises 15 residues. The CDR3 loop reads CASSQGTTGGTGVFF. The CDR3 DNA reads TGTGCCAGCAGCCAAGGGACGACGGGAGGAACGGGGGTGTTTTTT.

This chain links TRBV6-4 with TRBJ2-2, with D maybe TRBD1 (5 bases). The CDR3 totals 14 residues. CDR1 MRHNA and CDR2 SNTAGT come from the germline V gene. V shed 3 bases and J shed 6 bases, with 11 bases lying between them. CDR3 residues: CASSELTESGELFF. The CDR3 DNA sequence: TGTGCCAGCAGTGAATTGACAGAATCCGGGGAGCTGTTTTTT.

The V call is TRBV19, the J call TRBJ1-5; 10 bases are shared with TRBD1. Losses at the gene ends were 3 bases for V and 4 bases for J; bases not matched to a gene: 15. The V gene's germline CDR1 is LNHDA and CDR2 SQIVND (reference sequence). The CDR3 consists of 19 residues. The CDR3 spells CASSMDSPLGDRGNQPQHF. The CDR3, as DNA: TGTGCCAGTAGTATGGACTCGCCTCTCGGGGACAGGGGAAATCAGCCCCAGCATTTT.

CDR3 amino acids: CASSLSRVGEAFF. The CDR3 DNA reads as TGTGCCAGCAGTTTATCCAGGGTCGGTGAAGCTTTCTTT. The chain couples TRBV27 to TRBJ1-1, with D perhaps TRBD1 (5 bases). The CDR3 spans 13 residues. Per germline, CDR1 MNHEY and CDR2 SMNVEV (reference sequence). V was pared by 0 bases and J by 7 bases, with 9 bases between.

CDR3 protein: CASSRDRGSDTQYF. The CDR3 DNA follows: TGCGCCAGCAGTCGGGACAGGGGGTCCGATACGCAGTATTTT. The chain combines TRBV4-1 with TRBJ2-3; 11 bases agree with TRBD1. Germline assignment: CDR1 MGHRA and CDR2 YSYEKL. The ends lost 6 bases at V and 6 bases at J; junction bases unmatched: 5. The length of the CDR3 is 14 residues.

The chain links TRBV7-3 to TRBJ2-7; 10 nucleotides line up with TRBD1. The germline V gene encodes CDR1 SGHTA and CDR2 FQGTGA. The J segment lost 0 bases and the V segment lost 2 bases, leaving 10 bases of the junction unmatched. CDR3 length: 18 residues. As DNA, the CDR3 is TGTGCCAGCAGCTTAGGTAGGACAGGGGGAGGAATCTCCTACGAGCAGTACTTC. It encodes CASSLGRTGGGISYEQYF. Full variable domain (outside the CDR3, taken from reference TRBV7-3 and TRBJ2-7): GAGVSQTPSNKVTEKGKYVELRCDPISGHTALYWYRQSLGQGPEFLIYFQGTGAADDSGLPNDRFFAVRPEGSVSTLKIQRTERGDSAVYLCASSLGRTGGGISYEQYFGPGTRLTVT.

The chain joins TRBV5-8 to TRBJ1-3; 7 nucleotides align to TRBD1. In germline, CDR1 is SGHTS, CDR2 YDEGEE. The CDR3 sequence is 15 residues long. V lost 4 bases to trimming and J lost 0 bases; unmatched junction nucleotides: 4. This chain's CDR3 is CASSATGDSGNTIYF. The CDR3 bases are TGTGCCAGCAGCGCTACAGGGGACTCTGGAAACACCATATATTTT. Combining the CDR3 with reference TRBV5-8 and TRBJ1-3 gives the whole variable domain EAGVTQSPTHLIKTRGQQATLRCSPISGHTSVYWYQQALGLGLQFLLWYDEGEERNRGNFPPRFSGRQFPNYSSELNVNALELEDSALYLCASSATGDSGNTIYFGEGSWLTVV.

V is TRBV3-1 (or the pseudogene TRBV3-2) and J is TRBJ2-3; possible D gene TRBD1, 5 bases. Germline V CDR1 and CDR2: LGHDT, YNNKEL (reference sequence). CDR3 size: 15 residues. Trimming removed 0 bases at V and 0 bases at J, with 7 bases between. The CDR3 loop reads CASSQDRVSTDTQYF. Written as DNA, the CDR3 is TGTGCCAGCAGCCAAGACAGGGTTAGCACAGATACGCAGTATTTT.

Here the CDR3 DNA reads TGTGCCAGCAGCCCCCTCCTCAGCGGGGTTAACACCGGGGAGCTGTTTTTT. This encodes CASSPLLSGVNTGELFF. V gene TRBV5-6 combines with J gene TRBJ2-2, with 7 nucleotides matching TRBD2. The CDR3 sequence is 17 residues long. The V gene end was trimmed by 4 bases and the J gene end by 2 bases; junction bases not matched to a gene: 11. The germline V gene encodes CDR1 SGHDT and CDR2 YYEEEE.

The chain employs TRBV4-1 and TRBJ2-7; D gene unclear. CDR3 length: 13 residues. The germline CDR1 and CDR2 sequences are MGHRA and YSYEKL. V was cut by 3 bases and J by 3 bases, with 9 bases left in between. The CDR3 nucleotides are TGCGCCAGCAGCCAGTCGCGGCGCTACGAGCAGTACTTC. This encodes CASSQSRRYEQYF.

This clone has only one observation. This sequence joins TRBV24-1 and TRBJ2-1; D gene unclear. The germline V gene encodes CDR1 KGHDR and CDR2 SFDVKD. This CDR3 has 12 amino acids. V was clipped by 3 bases and J by 10 bases, with 9 bases between them. CDR3 bases: TGTGCCACCAGTGATCGCGGATGGGAGCAGTTCTTC. Its translation: CATSDRGWEQFF.

This chain connects TRBV3-1 (or the pseudogene TRBV3-2) to TRBJ2-1, with D uncertain. The CDR3 loop spans 14 amino acids. The germline gives CDR1 LGHDT, CDR2 YNNKEL (reference sequence). V was cut by 0 bases and J by 6 bases, with 9 bases left in between. The CDR3 nucleotides read TGTGCCAGCAGCCAAGAGATAGCTTCCAATGAGCAGTTCTTC. It encodes CASSQEIASNEQFF.